The 5 T cell receptor beta chains presented below share a single source sample, sequenced in a study of cytomegalovirus exposure and HLA in healthy donors. Use of 60 Vbeta and 13 Jbeta primers characterized the PCR. The assay was immunoSEQ multiplex PCR, and TCRdb's table has in-frame clones only and misses some. The sample consists of 250,000 to 350,000 clones, about nine tenths of them appearing once. Sample: PBMCs. The receptors shown here come from a man in his forties in good health and CMV-seropositive.

The rearrangement links TRBV5-1 to TRBJ1-4, with unresolved D. Germline V lookup: CDR1 SGHRS, CDR2 YFSETQ. The length of the CDR3 is 14 residues. Trimming took 6 bases from V and 8 from J, leaving 17 bases between them. The CDR3 coding sequence is TGCGCCAGCACCACGGGGTTAGGGTCGGAAAAACTGTTTTTT. Translation: CASTTGLGSEKLFF.

The chain has TRBV19 and TRBJ2-7, with 8 bases aligning to TRBD1. The CDR3 is made up of 16 amino acids. V gave up 1 base and J gave up 4 bases; unmatched junction bases: 9. Germline CDR1 and CDR2: LNHDA and SQIVND (reference sequence). CDR3: CASSIVAGTGFYEQYF. The CDR3 DNA is TGTGCCAGTAGTATAGTCGCCGGGACAGGATTTTACGAGCAGTACTTC.

The chain is built from TRBV28 and TRBJ2-5; D perhaps matches TRBD1 (5 bases). The V end lost 6 bases, the J end lost 1 base, and 12 bases lay between the germline ends. CDR1 and CDR2 from the germline V gene are MDHEN and SYDVKM. The CDR3 covers 14 residues. The CDR3 here is CASRTIDSQETQYF. The CDR3 nucleotides are TGTGCCAGCAGGACGATAGACAGCCAAGAGACCCAGTACTTC.

This chain connects TRBV27 to TRBJ1-5; weak D call: TRBD1 (5 bases). Trimming cost V 2 bases and J 7 bases, with 9 bases left between them. The CDR3 is 13 amino acids. CDR1 is MNHEY, CDR2 SMNVEV, per germline (reference sequence). CDR3 nucleotides: TGTGCCAGCAGTTTACGGGGGGGACAGCCCCAGCATTTT. This gives the protein CASSLRGGQPQHF.

This clone appeared a few times. The V gene is TRBV7-9, the J gene TRBJ2-1, with 8 bases aligning to TRBD2. The CDR3 has 14 amino acids. Per the germline V gene, CDR1 is SEHNR and CDR2 is FQNEAQ (reference sequence). The J segment lost 2 bases and the V segment lost 4 bases, leaving 1 base of the junction unmatched. DNA for the CDR3: TGTGCCAGCAGCTCCGGGGGGGCCTACAATGAGCAGTTCTTC. Translating it yields CASSSGGAYNEQFF.